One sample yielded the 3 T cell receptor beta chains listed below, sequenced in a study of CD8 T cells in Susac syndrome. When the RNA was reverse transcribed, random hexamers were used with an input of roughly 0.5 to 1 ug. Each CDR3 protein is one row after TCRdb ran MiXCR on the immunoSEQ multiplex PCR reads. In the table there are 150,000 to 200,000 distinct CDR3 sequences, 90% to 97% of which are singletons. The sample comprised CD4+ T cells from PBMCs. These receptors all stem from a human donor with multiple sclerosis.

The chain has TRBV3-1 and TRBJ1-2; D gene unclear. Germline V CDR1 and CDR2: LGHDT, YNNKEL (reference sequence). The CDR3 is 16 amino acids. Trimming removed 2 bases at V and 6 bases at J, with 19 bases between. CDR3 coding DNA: TGTGCCAGCAGCCAATTCTCCGCAGAGGCCTCTAATGGCTACACCTTC. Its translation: CASSQFSAEASNGYTF.

DNA for the CDR3: TGTGCCAGCTCACCGTCCGGGTCGAACACTGAAGCTTTCTTT. This gives the protein CASSPSGSNTEAFF. The chain combines TRBV18 with TRBJ1-1; D unclear. Deletions cut 3 bases from V and 1 base from J, with 9 bases between. Germline CDR1 KGHSH, CDR2 LQKENI. The CDR3 is made up of 14 amino acids.

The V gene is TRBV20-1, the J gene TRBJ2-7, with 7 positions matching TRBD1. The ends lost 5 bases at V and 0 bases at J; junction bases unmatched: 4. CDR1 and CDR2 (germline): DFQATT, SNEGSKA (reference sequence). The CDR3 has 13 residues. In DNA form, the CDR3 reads TGCAGTGCTCCCCGACAGGGCTCCTACGAGCAGTACTTC. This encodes CSAPRQGSYEQYF.